Detailed here is one TCR beta chain. As yet, its antigen is unknown. V lost 4 bases, J lost 1 base, and 7 bases lay in between. The CDR3 consists of 13 residues. The record originates from a study of T-cell reconstitution after alpha-beta-depleted transplantation in children. Study-wide results and caveats: Several hundred rapidly expanded clones from non-depleted graft cells reportedly supplied alpha-beta T cells about two months post-transplant. Counts and diversity of T cells one year after transplant came mostly from newly produced T cells. For some patients, TCRbeta diversity was high at day 60 because of recipient T cells and thymic progenitors that survived.

TCRbeta library preparation incorporated unique molecular identifiers. TCRdb recomputed calls from the PCR reads with MiXCR, one row per CDR3 protein. The sample has hundreds of thousands of distinct CDR3 sequences, 10% to 15% seen once. The receptor comes from a male patient younger than 18 who had a stem cell transplant for acute myeloid leukemia, so the T cells may come from the graft donor. The genes are TRBV12-3 or TRBV12-4 and TRBJ1-1; TRBD1 might be the D (6 bases). The sequencing here drew on PBMCs, mostly from graft donor cells, taken 360 days after TCRalphabeta/CD19-depleted stem cell transplant. As DNA, the CDR3 is TGTGCCAGCAGTTCCAGGGGGAACACTGAAGCTTTCTTT. Protein sequence: CASSSRGNTEAFF.